These 2 T cell receptor beta chains originate from one sample sequenced in a study of blood T cell repertoires in COVID-19. The assay was immunoSEQ multiplex PCR, and TCRdb's table has in-frame clones only and misses some. The sample contains some 250,000 clones, 80% to 90% of which appear only once. The source material was PBMCs or T cells enriched from blood (not recorded which). The receptors derive from a man in his forties or fifties who had recovered from COVID-19.

The chain is built from TRBV19 and TRBJ1-1; maybe TRBD1 (5 bases). Trimming took off 3 bases at V and 3 bases at J, with 14 bases between the two ends. Per the germline V gene, CDR1 is LNHDA and CDR2 is SQIVND (reference sequence). The CDR3 runs 15 residues. For the CDR3, the DNA is TGTGCCAGTAGTATGCAAGCTGGGGCGGACACTGAAGCTTTCTTT. As protein: CASSMQAGADTEAFF.

The V gene is TRBV9, the J gene TRBJ2-7, with 10 bases matching TRBD1. The CDR3 is made up of 15 amino acids. After removal of 0 bases from V and 5 bases from J, the junction contained 5 bases not matched to a gene. Germline V gene data show CDR1 as SGDLS and CDR2 as YYNGEE. For the CDR3, the DNA is TGTGCCAGCAGCGTAGCTGGGACAGGGGTCCACGAGCAGTACTTC. Protein: CASSVAGTGVHEQYF.